Listed below are T cell receptor beta chains from one sample, sequenced in a study of blood T cell repertoires in COVID-19. Profiled with immunoSEQ multiplex PCR; TCRdb holds only in-frame clones, not every one. The sample yields approximately 240,000 clones, more than 80% seen once. Sequenced sample: peripheral blood. Receptor source: a human donor in a cohort sampled during active COVID-19. Each CDR3 is given with its conserved first and last residue. A D gene is named only where the DNA matches it firmly. Clone sizes are given selectively: once, few, many, or a class where the clone is expanded.

j_gene | len | v_gene | d_gene | abundance | CDR3nt | CDR3aa
TRBJ2-2 | 17 | TRBV7-9 | TRBD2 | few | TGTGCCAGCAGCGGGGGGGGACTAGCGGGAGTCACCGGGGAGCTGTTTTTT | CASSGGGLAGVTGELFF
TRBJ1-3 | 16 | TRBV5-1 | . | . | TGCGCCAGCAGCTTGGTGGGCAGGGTTGTCGGTAACACCATATATTTT | CASSLVGRVVGNTIYF
TRBJ2-1 | 13 | TRBV30 | . | . | TGTGCCTGGAGTACCCAGGGGCTCGGTGAGCAGTTCTTC | CAWSTQGLGEQFF
TRBJ1-4 | 15 | TRBV6-5 | TRBD1 | . | TGTGCCAGCAGACGATTGGACAGGGACGAAGAAAAACTGTTTTTT | CASRRLDRDEEKLFF
TRBJ2-1 | 15 | TRBV5-1 | TRBD2 | . | TGCGCCAGCAGCTGGGGACTAGCGGGGTGGGATGAGCAGTTCTTC | CASSWGLAGWDEQFF
TRBJ2-5 | 12 | TRBV27 | . | . | TGTGCCAGCAGTCGCAGGGGAGAGACCCAGTACTTC | CASSRRGETQYF
TRBJ1-4 | 15 | TRBV6-2/TRBV6-3 | . | . | TGTGCCAGCAGTGTTGGGCGGGGAACTAATGAAAAACTGTTTTTT | CASSVGRGTNEKLFF
TRBJ2-7 | 14 | TRBV7-2 | TRBD1 | . | TGTGCCAGCAGCCGGGACAGGGGGCTCTCCGAGCAGTACTTC | CASSRDRGLSEQYF
TRBJ2-5 | 14 | TRBV2 | . | . | TGTGCCAGCAGGAAGGACGGGGGTCAAGAGACCCAGTACTTC | CASRKDGGQETQYF
TRBJ2-1 | 15 | TRBV2 | TRBD2 | . | TGTGCCAGCAGGAGGTTGATGCGGGAGTGGAATGAGCAGTTCTTC | CASRRLMREWNEQFF
TRBJ1-2 | 12 | TRBV28 | . | . | TGTGCCAGCAGTCCTCCGGGGTATGGCTACACCTTC | CASSPPGYGYTF
TRBJ2-5 | 13 | TRBV11-2 | . | . | TGTGCCAGCAGCTTAGTCAGCCAAGAGACCCAGTACTTC | CASSLVSQETQYF
TRBJ2-7 | 14 | TRBV2 | . | . | TGTGCCAGCAGTGGGCAGGGGAGTAGCTACGAGCAGTACTTC | CASSGQGSSYEQYF
TRBJ2-5 | 14 | TRBV19 | . | . | TGTGCCAGTAGTCTTTCCAGGGGCCAAGAGACCCAGTACTTC | CASSLSRGQETQYF
TRBJ2-3 | 14 | TRBV11-2 | . | . | TGTGCCAGCAGCTTTACGGGACAAGTGGATACGCAGTATTTT | CASSFTGQVDTQYF
TRBJ1-1 | 15 | TRBV9 | . | . | TGTGCCAGCAGCGCCCGGGGGACTTCGGGAGCTGAAGCTTTCTTT | CASSARGTSGAEAFF
TRBJ2-7 | 14 | TRBV10-3 | . | . | TGTGCCACCTGGAGCGGGCCCAGCTCCTACGAGCAGTACTTC | CATWSGPSSYEQYF
TRBJ2-7 | 16 | TRBV9 | TRBD1 | . | TGTGCCAGCAGCGTAGGGGGGACAGTGGGAGCCTACGAGCAGTACTTC | CASSVGGTVGAYEQYF
TRBJ2-7 | 15 | TRBV5-1 | TRBD2 | . | TGCGCCAGCAGCCAGACTAGCGGGGGGACCTACGAGCAGTACTTC | CASSQTSGGTYEQYF
TRBJ1-6 | 16 | TRBV6-5 | TRBD1 | . | TGTGCCAGCAGTTACTCAGTCGGGGGACAGGCATCACCCCTCCACTTT | CASSYSVGGQASPLHF
TRBJ1-1 | 13 | TRBV10-2 | . | . | TGCGCCAGCAACCGGGGGATGAACACTGAAGCTTTCTTT | CASNRGMNTEAFF
TRBJ2-1 | 15 | TRBV7-9 | . | . | TGTGCCAGCAGCTTTATTCAGGGGTTCTACAATGAGCAGTTCTTC | CASSFIQGFYNEQFF
TRBJ2-2 | 15 | TRBV7-3 | TRBD2 | . | TGTGCCAGCAGCTCGGCTAGCGGTAACACCGGGGAGCTGTTTTTT | CASSSASGNTGELFF
TRBJ1-2 | 17 | TRBV7-9 | TRBD1 | . | TGTGCCAGCAACGACCCCGCGGGACAGGGGGCTACCTATGGCTACACCTTC | CASNDPAGQGATYGYTF
TRBJ2-2 | 17 | TRBV18 | TRBD2 | . | TGTGCCAGCTCACCACTTGGCGGGGGGGCGAACACCGGGGAGCTGTTTTTT | CASSPLGGGANTGELFF
TRBJ1-5 | 17 | TRBV30 | . | once | TGTGCCTGGAGACCCCCTTGGGGAGGGGGAGGCAATCAGCCCCAGCATTTT | CAWRPPWGGGGNQPQHF
TRBJ2-7 | 15 | TRBV2 | TRBD2 | many | TGTGCCAGCAGTGATCGGGCTAGCGGGAGGTCCGGGCAGTACTTC | CASSDRASGRSGQYF
TRBJ1-5 | 15 | TRBV18 | . | . | TGTGCCAGCTCACCACCGGGCACCCCGGGAGGGCCCCAGCATTTT | CASSPPGTPGGPQHF
TRBJ2-3 | 16 | TRBV5-6 | . | . | TGTGCCAGCAGCTTTGGACGGGGCAGGGGTGGAGATACGCAGTATTTT | CASSFGRGRGGDTQYF
TRBJ1-2 | 15 | TRBV11-2 | . | . | TGTGCCAGCAGCTTAATGCAGGGCCTTTTCCATGGCTACACCTTC | CASSLMQGLFHGYTF
TRBJ1-1 | 16 | TRBV4-1 | . | . | TGCGCCAGCAGCCCGGGTCGTCAACGGGGGGAGAGTGAAGCTTTCTTT | CASSPGRQRGESEAFF
TRBJ2-7 | 15 | TRBV6-5 | TRBD1 | . | TGTGCCAGCAGCGCCCCCGGGACAGGGTCCTACGAGCAGTACTTC | CASSAPGTGSYEQYF
TRBJ1-1 | 13 | TRBV6-5 | TRBD1 | . | TGTGCCAGCGGGGGTACAGGGGGCGCGGGAACTTTCTTT | CASGGTGGAGTFF
TRBJ2-5 | 15 | TRBV23-1 | TRBD1 | . | TGCGCCAGCAGTCATCTCGACAGGGCTCAAGAGACCCAGTACTTC | CASSHLDRAQETQYF
TRBJ2-1 | 15 | TRBV6-2/TRBV6-3 | TRBD2 | . | TGTGCCAGCAGTTTTATAGCGGGGGCCTACAATGAGCAGTTCTTC | CASSFIAGAYNEQFF
TRBJ2-3 | 18 | TRBV7-2 | TRBD1 | . | TGTGCCAGCAGCTTAGATAGGGAAACCGGGACAGGGAGCCCTGGGCAGTATTTT | CASSLDRETGTGSPGQYF
TRBJ2-7 | 11 | TRBV6-1 | . | . | TGTGCCAGCAGTGAAAGACAGGACAGCCGTTTC | CASSERQDSRF
TRBJ2-5 | 14 | TRBV5-4 | TRBD2 | . | TGTGCCAGCAGCTTCGGGGGGGTCCAAGAGACCCAGTACTTC | CASSFGGVQETQYF
TRBJ2-3 | 15 | TRBV2 | TRBD2 | once | TGTGCCAGCAGTCTTGAGGGAGGGTGGACAGATACGCAGTATTTT | CASSLEGGWTDTQYF
TRBJ2-3 | 14 | TRBV6-5 | . | . | TGTGCCAGGGGGGGGCGGGAGTCAATAGATACGCAGTATTTT | CARGGRESIDTQYF